Following are 2 T cell receptor beta chains from one sample sequenced in a study of CD8+ T cells in alopecia areata. RNA extraction was followed by reverse transcription into cDNA, which acted as the sequencing template. TCRdb's table, derived via immunoSEQ multiplex PCR, lists solely in-frame clones and lacks some. The table lists under 150,000 clones, over 55% of them singletons. Treatment defined: oral pan-JAK inhibitor, 5-10 mg twice daily. Sequenced here: CD4+ T cells sorted from blood, sampled at week 4, from a patient treated with tofacitinib. Receptors were obtained from a human donor with alopecia areata.

The sample holds a few counts of this clone. The chain is built from TRBV7-3 and TRBJ2-5; the D gene is possibly TRBD1 (6 bases). The CDR3 runs 12 residues. Germline CDR1 and CDR2: SGHTA and FQGTGA. The ends were cut back, 1 base at V and 7 bases at J, with 7 bases in the middle. The CDR3 is CASSLKGVTQYF. In DNA form, the CDR3 reads TGTGCCAGCAGCTTAAAGGGGGTGACCCAGTACTTC.

This clone was detected once. J is TRBJ2-3 and V is TRBV5-1; 7 bases fit TRBD2. V lost 4 bases, J lost 5 bases, and 10 bases stayed unmatched. Germline V gene sequence: CDR1 SGHRS, CDR2 YFSETQ. The CDR3 extends over 15 amino acids. The CDR3 DNA follows: TGCGCCAGCAGCGACGGACTAGGCGGGAGAGATACGCAGTATTTT. Translation: CASSDGLGGRDTQYF.